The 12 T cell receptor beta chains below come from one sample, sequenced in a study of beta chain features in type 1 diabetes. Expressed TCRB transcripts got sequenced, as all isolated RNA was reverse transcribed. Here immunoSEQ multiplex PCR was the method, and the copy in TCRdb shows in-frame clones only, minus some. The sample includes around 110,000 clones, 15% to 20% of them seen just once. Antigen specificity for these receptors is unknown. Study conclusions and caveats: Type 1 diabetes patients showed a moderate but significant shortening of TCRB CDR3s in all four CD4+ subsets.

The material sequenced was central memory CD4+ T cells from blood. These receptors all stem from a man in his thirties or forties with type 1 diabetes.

DNA for the CDR3: TGCGCCAGCAGTCCAGGGGACTCTGGAAACACCATATATTTT. Translated: CASSPGDSGNTIYF. The rearrangement joins TRBV5-1 to TRBJ1-3; D possibly corresponds to TRBD1 (6 bases). Looked up from germline, CDR1 is SGHRS and CDR2 is YFSETQ. The CDR3 length is 14 residues. The V end lost 5 bases, the J end lost 0 bases, and 9 bases lay between the germline ends.

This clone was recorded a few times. CDR3: CASSMSTEMNTEAFF. As DNA, the CDR3 is TGTGCCAGCAGCATGTCGACAGAGATGAACACTGAAGCTTTCTTT. The rearrangement joins TRBV9 to TRBJ1-1; D might be TRBD1 (5 bases). Germline V gene lookup returns CDR1 SGDLS and CDR2 YYNGEE. This CDR3 is 15 amino acids long. With 4 bases removed from V and 0 bases from J, the gap between germline ends came to 13 bases.

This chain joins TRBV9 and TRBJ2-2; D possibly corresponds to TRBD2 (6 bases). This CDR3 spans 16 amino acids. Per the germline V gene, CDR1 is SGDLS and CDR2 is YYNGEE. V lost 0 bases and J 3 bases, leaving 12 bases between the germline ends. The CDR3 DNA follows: TGTGCCAGCAGCGTAGAACGCGGGGCCGACACCGGGGAGCTGTTTTTT. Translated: CASSVERGADTGELFF.

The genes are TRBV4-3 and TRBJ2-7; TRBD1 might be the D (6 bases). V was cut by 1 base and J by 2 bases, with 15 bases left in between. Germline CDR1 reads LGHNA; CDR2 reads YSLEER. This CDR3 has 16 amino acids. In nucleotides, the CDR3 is TGCGCCAGCAGCCAAGTATACGGACAGCTGGCCTACGAGCAGTACTTC. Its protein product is CASSQVYGQLAYEQYF.

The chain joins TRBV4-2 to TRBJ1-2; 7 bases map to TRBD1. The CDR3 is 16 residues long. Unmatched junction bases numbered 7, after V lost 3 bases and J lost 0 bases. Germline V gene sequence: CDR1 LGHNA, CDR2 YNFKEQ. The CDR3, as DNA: TGTGCCAGCAGCCACCGGGACAGCCGAGCTAACTATGGCTACACCTTC. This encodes CASSHRDSRANYGYTF.

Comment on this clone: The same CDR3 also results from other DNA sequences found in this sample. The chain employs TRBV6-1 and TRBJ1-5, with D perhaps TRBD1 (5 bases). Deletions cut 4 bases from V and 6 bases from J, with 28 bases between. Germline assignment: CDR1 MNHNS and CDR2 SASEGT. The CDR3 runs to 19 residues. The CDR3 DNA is TGTGCCAGCAGTGGGAGGAGGGGAGGGAAACATCGTTTGGGTCAGCCCCAGCATTTT. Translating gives CASSGRRGGKHRLGQPQHF.

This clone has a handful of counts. Here the CDR3 reads CASSPRDSLETQYF. Here the CDR3 DNA reads TGTGCCAGCTCACCACGGGACAGTCTGGAGACCCAGTACTTC. The chain joins TRBV18 to TRBJ2-5; TRBD1 agrees at 7 bases. With V trimmed by 1 base and J by 5 bases, 4 bases remained unmatched. The CDR3 is 14 residues long. CDR1 is KGHSH, CDR2 LQKENI, per germline. Based on the CDR3 plus reference TRBV18 and TRBJ2-5, the full variable domain is NAGVMQNPRHLVRRRGQEARLRCSPMKGHSHVYWYRQLPEEGLKFMVYLQKENIIDESGMPKERFSAEFPKEGPSILRIQQVVRGDSAAYFCASSPRDSLETQYFGPGTRLLVL.

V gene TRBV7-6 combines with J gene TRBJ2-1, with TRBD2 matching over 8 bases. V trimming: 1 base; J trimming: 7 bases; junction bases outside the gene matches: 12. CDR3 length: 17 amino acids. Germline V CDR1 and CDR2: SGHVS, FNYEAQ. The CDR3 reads CASSLGPLSGGRNEQFF. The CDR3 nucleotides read TGTGCCAGCAGCTTAGGCCCCTTAAGCGGGGGTCGGAATGAGCAGTTCTTC.

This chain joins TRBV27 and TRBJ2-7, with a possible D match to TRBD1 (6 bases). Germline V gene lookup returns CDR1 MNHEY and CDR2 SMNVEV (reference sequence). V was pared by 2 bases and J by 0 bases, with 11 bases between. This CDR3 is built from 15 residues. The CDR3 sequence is CASSLIRGGSYEQYF. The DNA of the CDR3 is TGTGCCAGCAGTTTAATTAGAGGGGGCTCCTACGAGCAGTACTTC.

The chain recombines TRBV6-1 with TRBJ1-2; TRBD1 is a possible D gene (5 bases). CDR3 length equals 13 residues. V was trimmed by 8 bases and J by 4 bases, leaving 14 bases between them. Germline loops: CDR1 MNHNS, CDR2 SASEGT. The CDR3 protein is CASRDGSGYGYTF. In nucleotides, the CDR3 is TGTGCCAGCCGGGACGGAAGCGGCTATGGCTACACCTTC.

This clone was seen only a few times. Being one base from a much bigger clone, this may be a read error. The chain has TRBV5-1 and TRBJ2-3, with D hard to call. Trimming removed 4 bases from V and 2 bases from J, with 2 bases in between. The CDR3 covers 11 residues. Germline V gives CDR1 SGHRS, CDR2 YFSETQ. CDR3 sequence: CASSTTDTQYF. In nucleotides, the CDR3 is TGCGCCAGCAGCACCACAGATACGCAGTATTTT.

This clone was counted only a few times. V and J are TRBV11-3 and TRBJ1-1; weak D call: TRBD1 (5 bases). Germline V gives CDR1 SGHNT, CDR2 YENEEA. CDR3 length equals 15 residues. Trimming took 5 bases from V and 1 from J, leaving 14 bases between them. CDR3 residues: CASSPRGRENTEAFF. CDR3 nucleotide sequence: TGTGCCAGCAGCCCGAGGGGACGTGAGAACACTGAAGCTTTCTTT.